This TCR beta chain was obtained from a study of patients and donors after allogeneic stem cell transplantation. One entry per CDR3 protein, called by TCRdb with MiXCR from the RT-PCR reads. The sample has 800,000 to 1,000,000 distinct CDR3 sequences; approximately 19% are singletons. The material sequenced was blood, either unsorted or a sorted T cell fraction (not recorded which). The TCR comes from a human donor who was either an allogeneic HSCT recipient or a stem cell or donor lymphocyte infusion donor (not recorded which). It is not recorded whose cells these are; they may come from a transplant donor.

The CDR3 sequence: CSVEGSGGAGNGELFF. CDR3 coding DNA: TGCAGCGTTGAAGGGTCGGGGGGCGCCGGCAACGGGGAGCTGTTTTTT. The genes are TRBV29-1 and TRBJ2-2; the D gene is possibly TRBD2 (7 bases). This CDR3 region has 16 residues. V lost 1 base and J lost 7, with 19 bases in between. CDR1 SQVTM and CDR2 ANQGSEA come from the germline V gene.